This T cell receptor (beta chain) was profiled in a study of shared clonotypes between healthy human individuals. Germline V CDR1 and CDR2: MNHEY, SVGAGI. The CDR3 totals 15 residues. The V gene end was trimmed by 2 bases and the J gene end by 4 bases; junction bases not matched to a gene: 5. This table comes from immunoSEQ multiplex PCR, and its TCRdb copy is limited to in-frame clones, with some not included. This sample has around 510,000 clones, with roughly 95% found just once. Input material: naive CD4+ T cells sorted from blood. Subset noted: CD45RA+ positively selected. This clonotype originated in a woman in her thirties in good health. This sequence joins TRBV6-5 and TRBJ1-3, with 7 bases lining up with TRBD1. CDR3 in amino acids: CASSYKGTVGNTIYF. CDR3 bases: TGTGCCAGCAGTTACAAGGGGACAGTCGGAAACACCATATATTTT.